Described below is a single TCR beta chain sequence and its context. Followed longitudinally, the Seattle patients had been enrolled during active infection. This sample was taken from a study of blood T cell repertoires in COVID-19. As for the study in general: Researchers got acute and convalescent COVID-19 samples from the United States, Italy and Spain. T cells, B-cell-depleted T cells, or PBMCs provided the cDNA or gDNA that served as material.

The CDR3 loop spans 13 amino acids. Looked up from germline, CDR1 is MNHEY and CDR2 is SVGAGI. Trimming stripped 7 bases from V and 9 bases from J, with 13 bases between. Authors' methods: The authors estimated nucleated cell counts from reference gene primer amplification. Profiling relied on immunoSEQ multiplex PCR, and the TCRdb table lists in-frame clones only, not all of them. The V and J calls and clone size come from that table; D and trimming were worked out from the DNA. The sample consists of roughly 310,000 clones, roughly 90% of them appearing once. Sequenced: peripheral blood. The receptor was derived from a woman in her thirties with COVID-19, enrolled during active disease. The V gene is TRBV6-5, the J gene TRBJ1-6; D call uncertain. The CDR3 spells CASNESPVSPLHF. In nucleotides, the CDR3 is TGTGCCAGCAACGAAAGTCCGGTTTCACCCCTCCACTTT.